These 13 T cell receptor beta chains share one sample of origin, sequenced in a study of OX40 agonist ivuxolimab in advanced cancers. TCRdb's copy holds only in-frame clones and misses some; the assay was immunoSEQ multiplex PCR. The repertoire holds tens of thousands of clones, with about 87% as singletons. The sequences come from CD4+ or CD8+ T cells sorted from blood, collected in a trial of the OX40 agonist ivuxolimab. Every receptor here comes from an adult with an advanced solid tumor such as melanoma, head and neck, liver or kidney cancer.

This clone has more than one count but fewer than ten. The chain employs TRBV5-5 and TRBJ2-3; D gene uncertain. The CDR3 runs to 15 residues. Germline-derived CDR1 and CDR2 are SGHKS and YYEKEE (reference sequence). Trimming left V 0 bases short and J 1 base short, with 9 bases between. CDR3 residues: CASSLGRVGTDTQYF. DNA for the CDR3: TGTGCCAGCAGCTTGGGTAGGGTTGGCACAGATACGCAGTATTTT. The full variable domain, completed using reference TRBV5-5 and TRBJ2-3, is DAGVTQSPTHLIKTRGQQVTLRCSPISGHKSVSWYQQVLGQGPQFIFQYYEKEERGRGNFPDRFSARQFPNYSSELNVNALLLGDSALYLCASSLGRVGTDTQYFGPGTRLTVL.

V and J are TRBV5-1 and TRBJ2-5; 7 bases line up with TRBD1. The CDR3 consists of 16 residues. The germline CDR1 and CDR2 sequences are SGHRS and YFSETQ. The junction had 7 bases not matched to a gene; V was cut back by 0 bases and J by 2 bases. The CDR3 DNA reads TGCGCCAGCAGCTTGGAAGGGACAGCCATACAAGAGACCCAGTACTTC. Translated, it gives CASSLEGTAIQETQYF.

The CDR3 sequence is CSVAPGLAGNNEQFF. The DNA of the CDR3 is TGCAGCGTTGCCCCGGGACTAGCGGGAAACAATGAGCAGTTCTTC. This chain connects TRBV29-1 to TRBJ2-1; TRBD2 matches 13 bases. The germline gives CDR1 SQVTM, CDR2 ANQGSEA. The CDR3 runs to 15 residues. The junction had 5 bases not matched to a gene; V was cut back by 4 bases and J by 5 bases.

This clone has a single count. The CDR3 region has the DNA TGCGCCAGCAGCCCGGACAGGGAAGGTATGGCGCAGTATTTT. It encodes CASSPDREGMAQYF. The chain is built from TRBV5-1 and TRBJ2-3; 8 bases are shared with TRBD1. The CDR3 has 14 residues. CDR1 is SGHRS and CDR2 is YFSETQ in the germline V gene. The ends lost 4 bases at V and 10 bases at J; junction bases unmatched: 11.

The V and J genes are TRBV19 and TRBJ1-5; 8 positions agree with TRBD1. The CDR3 spans 13 residues. Looked up from germline, CDR1 is LNHDA and CDR2 is SQIVND (reference sequence). V gave up 6 bases and J gave up 4 bases; unmatched junction bases: 2. In DNA form, the CDR3 reads TGTGCCAGTAGCAACAGGGGGAATCAGCCCCAGCATTTT. Its protein is CASSNRGNQPQHF.

The chain uses TRBV5-1 and TRBJ2-5; D gene ambiguous. The last part of the DNA fits TRBJ2-7 better; the J call may be wrong. The germline gives CDR1 SGHRS, CDR2 YFSETQ. The CDR3 has 15 amino acids. The CDR3 DNA follows: TGCGCCAGCAGCTTGTCGTCGGGCGGACCCTACGAGCAGTACTTC. This codes for CASSLSSGGPYEQYF.

This clone was seen once. The rearrangement joins TRBV13 to TRBJ1-2, with TRBD1 matching over 7 bases. This CDR3 is built from 13 residues. The germline V gene encodes CDR1 PRHDT and CDR2 FYEKMQ (reference sequence). Trimming at V came to 4 bases and at J to 4 bases, leaving 3 bases not matched to a gene. CDR3 nucleotides: TGTGCCAGCAGCTCCCGGACAGGCTATGGCTACACCTTC. Protein: CASSSRTGYGYTF.

The V and J genes are TRBV7-3 and TRBJ1-2, with 8 nucleotides matching TRBD1. This CDR3 spans 13 amino acids. Germline V lookup: CDR1 SGHTA, CDR2 FQGTGA. The trim removed 2 bases at V and 7 bases at J, leaving 3 bases unmatched. Here the CDR3 reads CASSLGQGAGYTF. The DNA of the CDR3 is TGTGCCAGCAGCTTAGGACAGGGTGCTGGCTACACCTTC.

There are a few counts of this clone. This chain uses TRBV5-6 with TRBJ2-1, with D possibly TRBD2 on 6 matching bases. V lost 4 bases and J 4 bases, leaving 9 bases between the germline ends. Per the germline V gene, CDR1 is SGHDT and CDR2 is YYEEEE. This CDR3 has 13 amino acids. DNA of the CDR3: TGTGCCAGCAGCCGGGACTTGTACAATGAGCAGTTCTTC. Translating gives CASSRDLYNEQFF.

The chain's CDR3 is CASSLSTTGFGELFF. The DNA for the CDR3 is TGCGCCAGCAGCTTGTCTACCACAGGGTTCGGGGAGCTGTTTTTT. V and J are TRBV5-1 and TRBJ2-2, with D perhaps matching TRBD1 (6 bases). Germline assignment: CDR1 SGHRS and CDR2 YFSETQ. Trimming stripped 1 base from V and 7 bases from J, with 14 bases between. The length of the CDR3 is 15 residues.

The rearrangement uses TRBV29-1 and TRBJ2-7; 7 positions agree with TRBD1. The germline CDR1 and CDR2 sequences are SQVTM and ANQGSEA. The CDR3 has 13 amino acids. Losses at the gene ends were 6 bases for V and 5 bases for J; bases not matched to a gene: 10. This CDR3 is CSVADRNFNEQYF. The CDR3 nucleotides read TGCAGCGTAGCGGACAGGAATTTCAACGAGCAGTACTTC.

The rearrangement joins TRBV2 to TRBJ2-7, with D perhaps TRBD1 (6 bases). The CDR3 has 15 amino acids. V was pared by 7 bases and J by 0 bases, with 16 bases between. Germline CDR1 and CDR2: SNHLY and FYNNEI. The CDR3 spells CASIFSGVSSYEQYF. The CDR3 coding sequence is TGTGCCAGCATATTCTCAGGGGTTAGCTCCTACGAGCAGTACTTC.

In its sample, this clone was seen a few times. The CDR3 region is CASSVGGSGGFFGEQYF. The CDR3 bases are TGTGCCAGCAGCGTAGGTGGTAGCGGGGGGTTCTTCGGTGAGCAGTACTTC. V is TRBV9 and J is TRBJ2-7; 10 nucleotides match TRBD2. Germline V gives CDR1 SGDLS, CDR2 YYNGEE. The CDR3 has 17 amino acids. The V segment lost 0 bases and the J segment 7 bases; nucleotides outside the gene matches: 13.